The rows below give T cell receptor beta chains drawn from one sample of a study of beta chain features in type 1 diabetes. Using immunoSEQ multiplex PCR, the repertoire was profiled, and TCRdb retains in-frame clones only, with some absent. The sample yields around 400,000 clones, more than 13% seen once. Source material: naive CD4+ T cells from blood. These receptors all stem from a woman aged 18 to 35 in good health. Each CDR3 is given with its conserved first and last residue. D genes are given only for firm matches. The size field is filled for only some rows; it gives once, few, many or a size class.

TRBJ2-2	-	TRBV9	few	CASSVEQANTGELFF	TGTGCCAGCAGCGTAGAGCAGGCGAACACCGGGGAGCTGTTTTTT
TRBJ1-2	-	TRBV28	few	CASSPRVYGYTF	TGTGCCAGCAGCCCCCGAGTCTATGGCTACACCTTC
TRBJ2-3	TRBD2	TRBV9	few	CASSVVAGVGDTQYF	TGTGCCAGCAGCGTAGTAGCGGGGGTAGGAGATACGCAGTATTTT
TRBJ2-3	TRBD1	TRBV2	-	CARTGSGTDTQYF	TGTGCCAGGACAGGGAGTGGCACAGATACGCAGTATTTT
TRBJ1-1	TRBD1	TRBV7-3	few	CASSTGQGSTEAFF	TGTGCCAGCAGCACCGGACAGGGTAGCACTGAAGCTTTCTTT
TRBJ2-7	-	TRBV7-9	-	CASQTGRDSYEQYF	TGTGCCAGCCAGACGGGCCGGGATTCCTACGAGCAGTACTTC
TRBJ2-1	-	TRBV10-3	few	CAISESNSLNEQFF	TGTGCCATCAGTGAGTCGAACAGCCTGAATGAGCAGTTCTTC
TRBJ2-2	TRBD1	TRBV30	-	CAWSGQGTGELFF	TGTGCCTGGAGTGGACAGGGTACCGGGGAGCTGTTTTTT
TRBJ2-3	-	TRBV7-7	-	CASSPTKSTDTQYF	TGTGCTAGCAGCCCAACTAAGAGCACAGATACGCAGTATTTT
TRBJ2-3	TRBD2	TRBV28	few	CASSWAGVTDTQYF	TGTGCCAGCAGTTGGGCGGGGGTCACAGATACGCAGTATTTT
TRBJ2-1	-	TRBV28	few	CASSTLQGWNEQFF	TGTGCCAGCAGTACTCTCCAGGGGTGGAATGAGCAGTTCTTC
TRBJ1-4	-	TRBV30	-	CASTVVGANEKLFF	TGTGCCTCGACTGTAGTCGGGGCTAATGAAAAACTGTTTTTT
TRBJ2-2	-	TRBV1	few	CTSSQARGPGAPFTGELFF	TGCACCAGCAGCCAAGCCCGGGGTCCAGGGGCCCCATTCACCGGGGAGCTGTTTTTT
TRBJ1-5	-	TRBV7-9	-	CASSLVQGAQHF	TGTGCCAGCAGCTTAGTGCAGGGTGCCCAGCATTTT
TRBJ2-4	TRBD2	TRBV7-3	-	CASSLKTSGVPSSKNIQYF	TGTGCCAGCAGCTTAAAGACTAGCGGGGTTCCGTCGTCAAAAAACATTCAGTACTTC
TRBJ2-1	TRBD2	TRBV5-1	-	CASSFGTSRGDEQFF	TGCGCCAGCAGCTTTGGGACTAGCAGAGGAGATGAGCAGTTCTTC
TRBJ2-2	TRBD1	TRBV6-5	few	CASSYSGTGLRRELFF	TGTGCCAGCAGTTACTCCGGGACAGGGCTACGAAGGGAGCTGTTTTTT
TRBJ2-6	-	TRBV18	few	CASSRVPGADRAGANVLTF	TGTGCCAGCTCACGAGTCCCAGGGGCAGACCGAGCTGGGGCCAACGTCCTGACTTTC
TRBJ2-7	-	TRBV5-4	-	CASSSVDSFWGYEQYF	TGTGCCAGCAGCTCCGTAGACAGCTTCTGGGGCTACGAGCAGTACTTC
TRBJ2-2	-	TRBV4-3	-	CASSQESGSLTGELFF	TGCGCCAGCAGCCAAGAGAGCGGATCCCTCACCGGGGAGCTGTTTTTT
TRBJ1-2	-	TRBV30	few	CALPHPAGGYTF	TGTGCCCTCCCGCACCCGGCGGGTGGCTACACCTTC
TRBJ1-2	-	TRBV7-2	-	CASSLLGRTGYTF	TGTGCCAGCAGCTTATTGGGGAGGACTGGCTACACCTTC
TRBJ2-3	-	TRBV7-9	few	CASSIIGTDTQYF	TGTGCCAGCAGCATAATCGGCACAGATACGCAGTATTTT
TRBJ1-5	-	TRBV29-1	few	CSVVQGNQPQHF	TGCAGCGTTGTCCAGGGCAATCAGCCCCAGCATTTT
TRBJ2-2	-	TRBV29-1	-	CSAGRETGELFF	TGCAGCGCCGGGAGAGAGACCGGGGAGCTGTTTTTT
TRBJ2-7	-	TRBV2	-	CASRGSGWSSYEQYF	TGTGCCAGCAGGGGCAGCGGGTGGAGCTCCTACGAGCAGTACTTC
TRBJ2-7	-	TRBV27	-	CASRKTGTNEQYF	TGTGCCAGCAGGAAGACAGGAACTAACGAGCAGTACTTC
TRBJ2-3	TRBD2	TRBV7-3	few	CASSPRTSGRDTQYF	TGTGCCAGCAGCCCCCGGACTAGCGGGAGGGATACGCAGTATTTT
TRBJ2-2	-	TRBV29-1	few	CSVGGNLRELFF	TGCAGCGTTGGAGGCAACCTGAGGGAGCTGTTTTTT
TRBJ2-1	-	TRBV30	-	CAWSVQDNEQFF	TGTGCCTGGAGTGTACAGGACAATGAGCAGTTCTTC
TRBJ2-1	TRBD2	TRBV10-3	few	CAISVNLGLAGGNEQFF	TGTGCCATCAGTGTCAATCTGGGACTAGCGGGAGGCAATGAGCAGTTCTTC
TRBJ1-2	TRBD1	TRBV5-1	-	CASSGIPWTGEAYGGYTF	TGCGCCAGCAGCGGAATACCTTGGACAGGGGAAGCGTATGGTGGCTACACCTTC
TRBJ2-7	-	TRBV9	-	CASSVAPSASPYEQYF	TGTGCCAGCAGCGTAGCTCCAAGCGCCTCCCCATACGAGCAGTACTTC
TRBJ2-7	-	TRBV18	few	CASSPTGLSPYEQYF	TGTGCCAGCTCACCAACGGGTTTAAGCCCCTACGAGCAGTACTTC
TRBJ2-7	-	TRBV7-3	-	CASSPAPGAGYEQYF	TGTGCCAGCAGTCCTGCCCCGGGAGCTGGGTACGAGCAGTACTTC
TRBJ1-5	-	TRBV30	few	CAWSVRRGPEPQHF	TGTGCCTGGAGTGTACGAAGGGGTCCCGAACCCCAGCATTTT
TRBJ2-5	TRBD1	TRBV7-8	few	CASSFWDRQETQYF	TGTGCCAGCAGCTTCTGGGACAGACAAGAGACCCAGTACTTC
TRBJ2-2	-	TRBV9	few	CASSDRTTNTGELFF	TGTGCCAGTTCCGACAGGACCACGAACACCGGGGAGCTGTTTTTT
TRBJ2-2	TRBD2	TRBV7-2	-	CASSFREGITGELFF	TGTGCCAGCAGCTTCAGGGAGGGGATCACCGGGGAGCTGTTTTTT
TRBJ2-5	-	TRBV14	few	CASSRISFVTQYF	TGTGCCAGCAGCCGGATTAGCTTTGTGACCCAGTACTTC
TRBJ2-5	TRBD1	TRBV7-2	few	CASSLGRGTETQYF	TGTGCCAGCAGCTTAGGCAGGGGGACAGAGACCCAGTACTTC
TRBJ1-1	TRBD1	TRBV30	-	CAWMRQGRDTEAFF	TGTGCCTGGATGAGACAGGGGCGGGACACTGAAGCTTTCTTT
TRBJ2-7	TRBD1	TRBV28	-	CASSYPGQGHEQYF	TGTGCCAGCAGCTACCCGGGACAGGGGCACGAGCAGTACTTC
TRBJ1-3	-	TRBV27	few	CASSPAGSGNTIYF	TGTGCCAGCAGCCCAGCCGGGTCGGGAAACACCATATATTTT
TRBJ1-2	-	TRBV7-9	few	CASKGDSRWGYTF	TGTGCCAGCAAAGGCGACAGCCGTTGGGGCTACACCTTC
TRBJ2-1	-	TRBV30	few	CAWSLRVEQFF	TGTGCCTGGAGCCTTCGGGTGGAGCAGTTCTTC
TRBJ2-5	TRBD1	TRBV5-1	few	CASSITGTGTEETQYF	TGCGCCAGCAGCATAACCGGGACAGGAACGGAGGAGACCCAGTACTTC
TRBJ2-1	TRBD1	TRBV30	few	CAWSVRDRQYNEQFF	TGTGCCTGGAGTGTACGGGACAGGCAATACAATGAGCAGTTCTTC
TRBJ1-5	TRBD1	TRBV7-2	-	CASSLGQAHNQPQHF	TGTGCCAGCAGCCTGGGACAGGCCCACAATCAGCCCCAGCATTTT
TRBJ1-4	-	TRBV6-6	-	CASGSPNEKLFF	TGTGCCAGCGGGAGCCCTAATGAAAAACTGTTTTTT
TRBJ2-2	-	TRBV11-2	-	CASSFKRSTGELFF	TGTGCCAGCAGCTTTAAGAGGAGCACCGGGGAGCTGTTTTTT